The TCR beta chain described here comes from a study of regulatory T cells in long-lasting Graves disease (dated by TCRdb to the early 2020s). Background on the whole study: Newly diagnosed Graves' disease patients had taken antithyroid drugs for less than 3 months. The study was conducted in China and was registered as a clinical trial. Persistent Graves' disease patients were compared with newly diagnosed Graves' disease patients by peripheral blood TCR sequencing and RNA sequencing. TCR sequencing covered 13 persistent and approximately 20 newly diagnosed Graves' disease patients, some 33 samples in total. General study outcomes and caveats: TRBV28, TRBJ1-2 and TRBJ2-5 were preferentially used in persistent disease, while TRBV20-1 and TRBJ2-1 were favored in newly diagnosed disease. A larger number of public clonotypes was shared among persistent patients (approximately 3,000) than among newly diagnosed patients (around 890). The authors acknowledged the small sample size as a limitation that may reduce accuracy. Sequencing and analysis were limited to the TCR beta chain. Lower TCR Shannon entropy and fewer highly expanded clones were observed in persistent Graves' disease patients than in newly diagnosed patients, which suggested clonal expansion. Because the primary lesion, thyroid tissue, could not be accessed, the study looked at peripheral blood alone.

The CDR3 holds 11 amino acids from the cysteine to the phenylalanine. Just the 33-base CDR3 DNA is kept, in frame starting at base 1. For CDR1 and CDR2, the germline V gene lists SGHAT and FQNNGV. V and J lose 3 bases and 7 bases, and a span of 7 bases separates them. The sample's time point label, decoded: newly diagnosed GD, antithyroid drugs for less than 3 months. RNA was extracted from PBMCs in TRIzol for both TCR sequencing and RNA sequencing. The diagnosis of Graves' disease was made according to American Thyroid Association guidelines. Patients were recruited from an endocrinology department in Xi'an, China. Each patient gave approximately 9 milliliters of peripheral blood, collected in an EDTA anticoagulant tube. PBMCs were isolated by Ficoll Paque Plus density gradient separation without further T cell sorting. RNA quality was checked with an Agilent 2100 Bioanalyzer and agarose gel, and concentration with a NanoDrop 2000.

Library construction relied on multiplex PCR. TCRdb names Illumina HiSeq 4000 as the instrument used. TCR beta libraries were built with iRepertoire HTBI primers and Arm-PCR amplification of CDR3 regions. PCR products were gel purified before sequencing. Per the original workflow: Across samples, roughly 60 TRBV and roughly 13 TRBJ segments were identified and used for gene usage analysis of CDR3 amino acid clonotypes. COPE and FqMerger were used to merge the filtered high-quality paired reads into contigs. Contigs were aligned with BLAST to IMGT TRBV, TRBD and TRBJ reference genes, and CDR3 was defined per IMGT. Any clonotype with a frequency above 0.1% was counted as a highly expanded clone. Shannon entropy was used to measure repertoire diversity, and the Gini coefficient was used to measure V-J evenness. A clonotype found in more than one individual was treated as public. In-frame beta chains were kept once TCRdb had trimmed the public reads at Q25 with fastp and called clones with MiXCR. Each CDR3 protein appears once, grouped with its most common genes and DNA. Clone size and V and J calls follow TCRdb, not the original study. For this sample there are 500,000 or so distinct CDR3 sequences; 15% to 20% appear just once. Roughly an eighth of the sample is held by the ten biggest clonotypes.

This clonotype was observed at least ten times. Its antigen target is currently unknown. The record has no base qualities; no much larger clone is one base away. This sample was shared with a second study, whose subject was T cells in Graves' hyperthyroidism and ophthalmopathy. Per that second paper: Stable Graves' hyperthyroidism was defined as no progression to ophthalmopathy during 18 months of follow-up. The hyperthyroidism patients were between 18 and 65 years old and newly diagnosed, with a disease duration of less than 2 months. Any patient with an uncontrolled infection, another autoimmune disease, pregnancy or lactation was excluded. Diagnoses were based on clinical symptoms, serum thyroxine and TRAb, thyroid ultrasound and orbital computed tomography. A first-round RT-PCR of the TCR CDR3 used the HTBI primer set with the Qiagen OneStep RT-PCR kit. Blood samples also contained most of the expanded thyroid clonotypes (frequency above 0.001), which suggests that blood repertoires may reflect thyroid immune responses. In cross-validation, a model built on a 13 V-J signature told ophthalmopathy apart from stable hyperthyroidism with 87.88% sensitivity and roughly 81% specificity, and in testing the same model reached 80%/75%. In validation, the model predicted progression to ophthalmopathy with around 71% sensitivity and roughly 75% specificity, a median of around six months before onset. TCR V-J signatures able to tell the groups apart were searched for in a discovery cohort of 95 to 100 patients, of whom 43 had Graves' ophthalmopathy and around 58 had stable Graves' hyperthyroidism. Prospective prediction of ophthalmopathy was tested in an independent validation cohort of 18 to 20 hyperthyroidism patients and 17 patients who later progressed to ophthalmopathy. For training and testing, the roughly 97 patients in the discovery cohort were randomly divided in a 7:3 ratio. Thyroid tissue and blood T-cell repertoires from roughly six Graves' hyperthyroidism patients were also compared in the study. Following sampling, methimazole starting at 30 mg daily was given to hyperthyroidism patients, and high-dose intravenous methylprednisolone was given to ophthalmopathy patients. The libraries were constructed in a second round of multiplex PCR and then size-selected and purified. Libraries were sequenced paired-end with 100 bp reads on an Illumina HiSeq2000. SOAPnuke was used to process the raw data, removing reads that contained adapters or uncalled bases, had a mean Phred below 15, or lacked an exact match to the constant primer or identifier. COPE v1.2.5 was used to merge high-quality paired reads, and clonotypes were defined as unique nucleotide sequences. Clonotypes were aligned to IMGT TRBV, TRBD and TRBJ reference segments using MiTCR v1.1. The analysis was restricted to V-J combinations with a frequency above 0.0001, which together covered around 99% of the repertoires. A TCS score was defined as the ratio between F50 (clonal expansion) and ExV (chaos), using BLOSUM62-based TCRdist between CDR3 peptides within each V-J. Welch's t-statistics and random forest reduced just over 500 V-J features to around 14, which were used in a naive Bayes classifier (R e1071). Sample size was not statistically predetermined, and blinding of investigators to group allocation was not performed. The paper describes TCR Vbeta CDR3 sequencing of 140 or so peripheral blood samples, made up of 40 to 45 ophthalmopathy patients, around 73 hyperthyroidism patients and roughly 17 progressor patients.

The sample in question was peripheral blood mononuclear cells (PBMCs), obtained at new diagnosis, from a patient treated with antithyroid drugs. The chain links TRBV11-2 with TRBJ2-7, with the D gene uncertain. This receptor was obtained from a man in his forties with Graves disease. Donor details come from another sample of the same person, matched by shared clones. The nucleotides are TGTGCCAGCAGCTTCACTGGAGAGCAGTACTTC. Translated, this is CASSFTGEQYF.